This T cell receptor beta chain comes out of a study of OX40 agonist ivuxolimab in advanced cancers. The study's findings and limits: Among the nonresponders, some also had low normalized T-cell clonal expansion.

Note on this clone: The target antigen is unknown.

The germline CDR1 and CDR2 sequences are KGHSH and LQKENI. Trimming shortened V by 4 bases and J by 0 bases, and 12 bases separated the two germline ends. The CDR3 extends over 15 amino acids. No patient had autoimmune disease or received systemic immunosuppression. Measured with immunoSEQ multiplex PCR; TCRdb has only the in-frame clones, and not every one. The top ten clones hold approximately 0.3% of a sample with about 150,000 clones, 85% to 95% of them seen once. The V call is TRBV18, the J call TRBJ1-1, with D tentatively TRBD1 (6 bases). This TCR was recovered from an adult with an advanced solid tumor such as melanoma, head and neck, liver or kidney cancer. Source: CD4+ or CD8+ T cells sorted from blood, taken in a trial of the OX40 agonist ivuxolimab. CDR3 amino acids: CASSREQGLNTEAFF. CDR3 coding DNA: TGTGCCAGCTCACGCGAACAGGGCCTGAACACTGAAGCTTTCTTT.